These 13 T cell receptor beta chains were all obtained from the same sample, sequenced in a study of cytomegalovirus exposure and HLA in healthy donors. Amplification used 60 Vbeta primers and 13 Jbeta primers. Here immunoSEQ multiplex PCR was the method, and the copy in TCRdb shows in-frame clones only, minus some. The table shows 65,000 to 90,000 clones, with roughly 88% occurring only once. Material for sequencing was PBMCs. The receptors come from a woman in her 30s in good health and CMV-seronegative.

The chain joins TRBV7-6 to TRBJ1-5, with TRBD1 matching over 7 bases. The germline CDR1 and CDR2 sequences are SGHVS and FNYEAQ. The CDR3 is 17 residues long. J lost 7 bases, V lost 5 bases, and 17 bases had no gene match. In DNA form, the CDR3 reads TGTGCCAGCAGCCCTGACAGGGACCTTGGTTTGGGGCAGCCCCAGCATTTT. Its translation is CASSPDRDLGLGQPQHF.

This clone appeared once. The chain uses TRBV28 and TRBJ2-5; 7 nucleotides align to TRBD2. Per germline, CDR1 MDHEN and CDR2 SYDVKM. Germline trimming cut 5 bases from V and 4 bases from J; bases unmatched to any gene: 1. The CDR3 has 12 residues. The chain's CDR3 is CASSTSAETQYF. The CDR3, as DNA: TGTGCCAGCAGTACTAGCGCAGAGACCCAGTACTTC.

The chain links TRBV2 to TRBJ1-5; 7 bases align to TRBD1. The junction had 2 bases not matched to a gene; V was cut back by 4 bases and J by 2 bases. Germline CDR1 SNHLY, CDR2 FYNNEI. The CDR3 is 14 amino acids. CDR3 region: CASSATGGNQPQHF. For the CDR3, the DNA is TGTGCCAGCAGTGCTACAGGGGGCAATCAGCCCCAGCATTTT.

The J gene is TRBJ2-5, the V gene TRBV5-1; weak D call: TRBD1 (6 bases). The CDR3 has 14 residues. The ends were cut back, 4 bases at V and 1 base at J, with 11 bases in the middle. CDR1 and CDR2 from the germline V gene are SGHRS and YFSETQ. The CDR3 sequence: CASSRQDPQETQYF. CDR3 DNA: TGCGCCAGCAGCAGACAGGACCCCCAAGAGACCCAGTACTTC.

This chain links TRBV6-5 with TRBJ2-7; D gene unclear. There are 16 residues in the CDR3. Germline V gives CDR1 MNHEY, CDR2 SVGAGI. Deletions cut 0 bases from V and 4 bases from J, with 16 bases between. CDR3 loop: CASSYSSSLRIYEQYF. The CDR3 bases are TGTGCCAGCAGTTACTCTTCCTCCCTGAGGATTTACGAGCAGTACTTC.

The genes are TRBV7-9 and TRBJ1-1; a possible D gene is TRBD1 (5 bases). Germline lookup yields CDR1 SEHNR and CDR2 FQNEAQ (reference sequence). The CDR3 loop spans 13 amino acids. The V gene lost 7 bases and the J gene lost 9 bases, with 18 bases spanning the gap. The CDR3 region is CASNTIGGVQAFF. The CDR3 coding sequence is TGTGCCAGCAACACGATCGGGGGGGTTCAAGCTTTCTTT.

The table lists this clone with a few counts. The rearrangement uses TRBV5-1 and TRBJ2-5; TRBD1 agrees at 9 bases. The DNA end favors TRBJ2-7, so the J call may be wrong. Germline V gene sequence: CDR1 SGHRS, CDR2 YFSETQ. This CDR3 spans 15 amino acids. CDR3 amino acids: CASSYLTTGGYEQYF. The DNA for the CDR3 is TGCGCCAGCAGCTACCTTACGACAGGGGGGTACGAGCAGTACTTC.

The chain is built from TRBV4-2 and TRBJ2-7; D is possibly TRBD2 (6 bases). With 4 bases removed from V and 1 base from J, the gap between germline ends came to 14 bases. The CDR3 spans 15 residues. Germline CDR1 reads LGHNA; CDR2 reads YNFKEQ. CDR3 residues: CASSRLGSQSYEQYF. As DNA, the CDR3 is TGTGCCAGCAGCCGACTAGGTTCGCAGTCCTACGAGCAGTACTTC.

As concerns this clone: One junction end disagrees with the germline gene, perhaps due to a read error. The chain is built from TRBV7-9 and TRBJ2-2; 9 bases agree with TRBD1. The germline gives CDR1 SEHNR, CDR2 FQNEAQ (reference sequence). The CDR3 totals 16 residues. In DNA, the CDR3 is TGTTCCAGCAGCACCAATCGGGACAGGGTATCAGGGGAGCTGTTTTTT. Amino acid sequence: CSSSTNRDRVSGELFF.

V usage is TRBV5-8 and J usage is TRBJ2-1, with D possibly TRBD2 on 5 matching bases. CDR1 and CDR2 (germline): SGHTS, YDEGEE. The CDR3 covers 17 residues. V was trimmed by 2 bases and J by 4 bases, leaving 19 bases between them. The CDR3 coding sequence is TGTGCCAGCAGCTTCCCCGGGATCCAGCGATCATACAATGAGCAGTTCTTC. This codes for CASSFPGIQRSYNEQFF.

V gene TRBV4-2 combines with J gene TRBJ2-7; 9 positions match TRBD2. The CDR3 runs to 17 residues. Per germline, CDR1 LGHNA and CDR2 YNFKEQ. Trimming cost V 0 bases and J 2 bases; bases outside gene matches: 8. CDR3 loop: CASSQDLPREGAYEQYF. Here the CDR3 DNA reads TGTGCCAGCAGCCAAGATCTACCGCGGGAGGGCGCCTACGAGCAGTACTTC.

The gene calls are TRBV5-4 and TRBJ1-4; 7 positions match TRBD1. The CDR3 is 15 amino acids. The ends lost 0 bases at V and 8 bases at J; junction bases unmatched: 7. Germline assignment: CDR1 SGHNT and CDR2 YYREEE (reference sequence). In nucleotides, the CDR3 is TGTGCCAGCAGCTTGGGAGGGGGCGCCGGAGAAAAACTGTTTTTT. Its protein product is CASSLGGGAGEKLFF. The whole variable domain, filled in from reference TRBV5-4 and TRBJ1-4, reads ETGVTQSPTHLIKTRGQQVTLRCSSQSGHNTVSWYQQALGQGPQFIFQYYREEENGRGNFPPRFSGLQFPNYSSELNVNALELDDSALYLCASSLGGGAGEKLFFGSGTQLSVL.

In its sample, this clone was seen once. The chain has TRBV5-1 and TRBJ2-7, with 11 bases aligning to TRBD2. Germline V gene sequence: CDR1 SGHRS, CDR2 YFSETQ. The CDR3 sequence is 14 residues long. V was clipped by 0 bases and J by 6 bases; unmatched bases: 2. DNA for the CDR3: TGCGCCAGCAGCTTGGGGCTAGCGGGAGGCGAGCAGTACTTC. As protein: CASSLGLAGGEQYF.